Here is one TCR beta chain with its context. This clone showed up just a few times. The antigen it recognizes is unknown. Within one base of it there is no much larger clone, and no base qualities were kept. The immunoSEQ Assay, a bias-controlled multiplex PCR, was used to amplify TCRbeta CDR3 regions from genomic DNA. Per the authors' processing: Nucleated cell counts per sample were estimated from amplification of reference gene primers within the assay. To quantify the absolute abundance of each unique TCRbeta CDR3 rearrangement, sequence reads were collapsed and filtered. For each sample, productive Simpson clonality was calculated as the square root of Simpson's diversity index over productive rearrangements. Not all clones reach the TCRdb copy of this immuneACCESS table, which keeps in-frame sequences only. Checked studies attribute under half of the gap to unresolved V genes and leave the rest unexplained. That table gives V, J and clone size, and the DNA gave D and trimming. This sample is represented by 130,000 to 150,000 clones; around nine tenths of them were singletons. The ten largest clones add up to 3.5% to 4.5% of the sample.

These data are taken from a study of blood T cell repertoires in COVID-19 (dated by TCRdb to the early 2020s). About the investigation overall: Collaborator samples came from the United States, Italy and Spain and covered acute and convalescent phases of COVID-19. Subjects who had been exposed to COVID-19, were actively infected with it, or had recovered from it provided the deeply sampled blood TCRbeta repertoires that made up the dataset. A freely available public database, intended as a resource for researchers studying the immune response to SARS-CoV-2, is where the repertoires were released. HLA class I and class II types, where available, came from metadata supplied by the sample provider rather than from assay-based typing. A de-identified subject ID, COVID-19 status, age in years and sex were almost always included in the sample metadata. The material from the prospective study consisted of cDNA or gDNA derived from T cells, B-cell-depleted T cells, or PBMCs. The samples were drawn from two sources: the first 160 participants of the ongoing ImmuneRACE study, and 950 to 1,500 subjects contributed by 6 global collaborators.

Beyond this particular receptor, the publication reports: The amount of clinical and demographic metadata varied by source and participant and was provided uncurated.

From a lookup of the germline V gene (reference sequence), CDR1 and CDR2 are LNHDA and SQIVND. The trim is 0 bases for V and 0 bases for J, with a gap of 14 bases between the germline ends. Its CDR3 holds 17 amino acids, cysteine through phenylalanine. Just the 51-base CDR3 DNA is kept, in frame starting at base 1. Whole blood was collected in K2EDTA tubes by collaborating institutions according to the institutions' own protocols. Collaborator samples were shipped for TCRbeta analysis as frozen whole blood, isolated PBMCs, or DNA extracted from either sample type. This clonotype was obtained from a woman aged 35 to 49 with acute or convalescent COVID-19. The sequencing input was peripheral blood. This chain joins TRBV19 to TRBJ2-5; TRBD2 might be the D gene, on 6 matching bases. The CDR3 region: CASSIDPASAYQETQYF. The DNA sequence is TGTGCCAGTAGTATAGATCCGGCTAGCGCATACCAAGAGACCCAGTACTTC.